This TCR beta chain was sequenced during a study of T cell repertoires in cytomegalovirus infection. TCRdb called the reads again in MiXCR, with one record for every CDR3 protein. Of about half a million distinct CDR3 sequences listed, under 45% are singletons. Study-level findings and limits: There were HLA-C-restricted CMV-specific TCR beta clonotypes dominating the ex vivo response. The cumulative frequency of public TCR beta families identified carriers of CMV plus the relevant HLA.

Points on this clonotype: Its antigen is still unknown.

Between the trimmed V and J ends, which lost 2 bases and 4 bases, there was a span of 5 bases. The CDR3 loop spans 12 amino acids. The germline CDR1 and CDR2 sequences are KGHSH and LQKENI. The material sequenced was cultured PBMCs, taken from culture after CMV antigen stimulation. The J gene is TRBJ1-1, the V gene TRBV18, with D unresolved. The clonotype originates from a human donor in good health (CMV status not recorded). Some clones in this sample may be carry-over from other donors' samples. CDR3 in DNA: TGTGCCAGCTCACCAGGGATCACTGAAGCTTTCTTT. Translation: CASSPGITEAFF.